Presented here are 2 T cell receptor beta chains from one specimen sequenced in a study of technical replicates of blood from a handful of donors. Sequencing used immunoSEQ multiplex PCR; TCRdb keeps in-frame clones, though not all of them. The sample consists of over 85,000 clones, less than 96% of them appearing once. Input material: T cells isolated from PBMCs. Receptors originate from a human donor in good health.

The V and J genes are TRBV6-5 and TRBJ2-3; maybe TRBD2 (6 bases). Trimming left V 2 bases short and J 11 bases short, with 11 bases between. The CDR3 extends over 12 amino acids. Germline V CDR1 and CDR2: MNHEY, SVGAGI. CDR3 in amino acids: CASSYPWRGQYF. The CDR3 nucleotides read TGTGCCAGCAGTTACCCTTGGCGGGGGCAGTATTTT.

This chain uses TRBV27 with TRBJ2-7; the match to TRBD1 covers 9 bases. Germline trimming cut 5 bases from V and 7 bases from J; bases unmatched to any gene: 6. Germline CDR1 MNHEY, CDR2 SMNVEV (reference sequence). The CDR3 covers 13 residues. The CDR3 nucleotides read TGTGCCAGCAGTCCCGGGGACAGGGAGGAGCAGTACTTC. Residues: CASSPGDREEQYF.